This is a list of T cell receptor beta chains from one sample in a study of blood T cell repertoires in COVID-19. The method was immunoSEQ multiplex PCR; TCRdb's version includes in-frame clones alone and lacks a portion of them. This sample has about 310,000 clones, with around 89% found just once. Sequencing was performed on peripheral blood. Every receptor here comes from a woman in her 40s with COVID-19, enrolled during active disease. CDR3s include the opening cysteine and the closing phenylalanine or tryptophan. D genes are given only for firm matches.

d_call j_call v_call cdr3_nt cdr3_aa
TRBD1 TRBJ1-2 TRBV7-9 TGTGCCAGCAGCCAATTCCCCCGGGACAGGGAGCGCTACACCTTC CASSQFPRDRERYTF
NA TRBJ1-4 TRBV30 TGTGCCTGGAGTGGAGGACTGATTAATGAAAAACTGTTTTTT CAWSGGLINEKLFF
NA TRBJ2-5 TRBV6-5 TGTGCCAGCAGTTACACTTCAGGGACACAAGAGACCCAGTACTTC CASSYTSGTQETQYF
NA TRBJ2-2 TRBV5-5 TGTGCCAGCAGCTTGGAAAGACAGCCTAACACCGGGGAGCTGTTTTTT CASSLERQPNTGELFF
TRBD1 TRBJ2-3 TRBV28 TGTGCCAGCAGTTTTGGGGACAGCCCCACAGATACGCAGTATTTT CASSFGDSPTDTQYF
NA TRBJ1-1 TRBV28 TGTGCCAGCAGAACCCTACAGGGTTTGAACACTGAAGCTTTCTTT CASRTLQGLNTEAFF
TRBD1 TRBJ1-3 TRBV28 TGTGCCAGCTTAGAGGGGGCGAGCTCTGGAAACACCATATATTTT CASLEGASSGNTIYF
NA TRBJ2-7 TRBV6-5 TGTGCCAGCAGACTGACAGGGAGGTACGAGCAGTACTTC CASRLTGRYEQYF
TRBD1 TRBJ1-2 TRBV7-9 TGTGCCAGCAGCCGGGACAGGAACTATGGCTACACCTTC CASSRDRNYGYTF
TRBD1 TRBJ1-5 TRBV5-1 TGCGCCAGCAGCTTTGGACAGGGGGAAAATCAGCCCCAGCATTTT CASSFGQGENQPQHF